The 29 T cell receptor beta chains below all came from one sample that was sequenced in a study of CD8 T cells in ankylosing spondylitis. From the 5' RACE reads, TCRdb called clonotypes with MiXCR, one entry per CDR3 protein. The table shows about 200,000 distinct CDR3 sequences, with around 13% occurring only once. Input material: blood, either unsorted or a sorted T cell fraction (not recorded which). The receptors shown here come from a male donor with ankylosing spondylitis or in good health (not recorded which).

This clonotype occurred a few times. In DNA, the CDR3 is TGTGCCAGCAGCTTGGTACAGACAGCCTTGAACACTGAAGCTTTCTTT. Translated: CASSLVQTALNTEAFF. The chain has TRBV5-5 and TRBJ1-1; D is perhaps TRBD1 (5 bases). Germline-derived CDR1 and CDR2 are SGHKS and YYEKEE (reference sequence). CDR3 length: 16 amino acids. V lost 0 bases and J 0 bases, leaving 12 bases between the germline ends.

This clonotype has only a few counts. The chain uses TRBV7-9 and TRBJ2-7, with TRBD1 matching over 7 bases. The ends lost 5 bases at V and 2 bases at J; junction bases unmatched: 3. CDR1 is SEHNR and CDR2 is FQNEAQ in the germline V gene (reference sequence). There are 13 residues in the CDR3. The CDR3 loop is CASSRDSPYEQYF. In DNA form, the CDR3 reads TGTGCCAGCAGCCGGGACAGTCCCTACGAGCAGTACTTC.

The rearrangement uses TRBV4-1 and TRBJ1-2; D is unclear. Germline CDR1 MGHRA, CDR2 YSYEKL. V was trimmed by 5 bases and J by 5 bases, leaving 12 bases between them. The length of the CDR3 is 13 residues. CDR3 in DNA: TGCGCCAGCAGCGTTATCGGGGAATATGGCTACACCTTC. This translates into CASSVIGEYGYTF.

This clonotype occurred many times. The gene calls are TRBV5-1 and TRBJ2-7; 12 bases map to TRBD2. This CDR3 has 17 residues. V lost 3 bases and J lost 4; bases outside the gene matches: 11. Per the germline V gene, CDR1 is SGHRS and CDR2 is YFSETQ. The DNA for the CDR3 is TGCGCCAGCAGCTCCGGACTAGCGGGGAGCTTACATTACGAGCAGTACTTC. It encodes CASSSGLAGSLHYEQYF.

This chain uses TRBV4-1 with TRBJ1-1, with D possibly TRBD1 on 5 matching bases. Germline V gene lookup returns CDR1 MGHRA and CDR2 YSYEKL. The CDR3 extends over 15 amino acids. The V end was cut by 1 base, the J end by 0 bases, with 9 bases between. The CDR3 region is CASSQVEGMNTEAFF. Here the CDR3 DNA reads TGCGCCAGCAGCCAAGTGGAGGGGATGAACACTGAAGCTTTCTTT.

The sample holds many counts of this clonotype. The V gene is TRBV5-1, the J gene TRBJ1-5; the D gene is possibly TRBD1 (5 bases). The germline CDR1 and CDR2 sequences are SGHRS and YFSETQ. The CDR3 loop spans 14 amino acids. V was clipped by 1 base and J by 2 bases, with 7 bases between them. CDR3 sequence (DNA): TGCGCCAGCAGCTTGACGGGGCGCAATCAGCCCCAGCATTTT. Protein product: CASSLTGRNQPQHF.

A few counts support this clonotype. The chain joins TRBV12-3 or TRBV12-4 to TRBJ1-3, with D uncertain. The CDR3 extends over 14 amino acids. V was pared by 5 bases and J by 9 bases, with 17 bases between. CDR3 in amino acids: CASSPLRDSATIYF. The CDR3 bases are TGTGCCAGCAGTCCCCTGAGGGATTCGGCCACCATATATTTT.

This clonotype was seen repeatedly, ten times or more. This sequence joins TRBV7-9 and TRBJ2-7, with D perhaps matching TRBD1 (5 bases). The germline gives CDR1 SEHNR, CDR2 FQNEAQ (reference sequence). The CDR3 is 12 amino acids. Trimming pared 6 bases from V and 5 bases from J, leaving 11 bases between. The CDR3 coding sequence is TGTGCCAGCAGATTTACAGGAGACGAGCAGTACTTC. Amino acids: CASRFTGDEQYF.

This clonotype was seen only a few times. For the CDR3, the DNA is TGCGCCAGCAGCCAAGGGGGGGACTTCCAAGAGACCCAGTACTTC. Protein sequence: CASSQGGDFQETQYF. The rearrangement uses TRBV4-1 and TRBJ2-5; D might be TRBD2 (6 bases). CDR1 and CDR2 from the germline V gene are MGHRA and YSYEKL. The CDR3 length is 15 residues. The germline V and J ends were trimmed by 1 base and 1 base, with 10 bases remaining between them.

This clonotype has only a few counts. The DNA of the CDR3 is TGCGCCAGCAGCCCTGAAAGTGGTTCCTTCTATGGCTACACCTTC. Protein sequence: CASSPESGSFYGYTF. This rearrangement joins TRBV4-1 to TRBJ1-2; no clear D. The ends were cut back, 4 bases at V and 4 bases at J, with 16 bases in the middle. This CDR3 has 15 residues. Germline CDR1 reads MGHRA; CDR2 reads YSYEKL.

In this sample, this clonotype turned up a few times. Here the CDR3 DNA reads TGTGCCAGCAGCGCGTCAAGGGGGCCAAGTAATTCACCCCTCCACTTT. This encodes CASSASRGPSNSPLHF. This chain joins TRBV9 and TRBJ1-6; the match to TRBD1 covers 7 bases. V shed 3 bases, J shed 6 bases, and the junction held 9 bases outside the gene matches. Germline assignment: CDR1 SGDLS and CDR2 YYNGEE. The CDR3 totals 16 residues.

This clonotype was seen only a few times. This rearrangement joins TRBV12-3 or TRBV12-4 to TRBJ1-5; 8 bases map to TRBD1. The CDR3 is 15 amino acids. Germline trimming cut 5 bases from V and 7 bases from J; bases unmatched to any gene: 10. This chain's CDR3 is CASSDGQGIGQPQHF. The CDR3 coding sequence is TGTGCCAGCAGTGACGGACAGGGCATAGGCCAGCCCCAGCATTTT.

This chain links TRBV14 with TRBJ1-4; D is undetermined. The germline V and J ends were trimmed by 0 bases and 0 bases, with 8 bases remaining between them. This CDR3 comprises 16 residues. The germline CDR1 and CDR2 sequences are SGHDN and FVKESK. The CDR3 region is CASSQELLATNEKLFF. The CDR3 DNA is TGTGCCAGCAGCCAAGAGCTACTAGCAACTAATGAAAAACTGTTTTTT.

The chain has TRBV12-3 or TRBV12-4 and TRBJ2-6, with D possibly being TRBD2 (6 bases). This CDR3 comprises 12 residues. V lost 6 bases to trimming and J lost 13 bases, with 13 bases between them. CDR3 DNA sequence: TGTGCCAGCAGCCAAGGAGGGGAAGTCCTGACTTTC. Its protein is CASSQGGEVLTF.

This clonotype has more than one count but fewer than ten. The chain has TRBV15 and TRBJ2-5; 7 bases map to TRBD1. J lost 1 base, V lost 8 bases, and 4 bases had no gene match. Per the germline V gene, CDR1 is LNHNV and CDR2 is YYDKDF (reference sequence). The CDR3 runs 13 residues. Here the CDR3 reads CATADRVQETQYF. In DNA, the CDR3 is TGTGCCACCGCCGACAGGGTCCAAGAGACCCAGTACTTC.

CDR3 sequence: CASSQEPSGAYNEQFF. For the CDR3, the DNA is TGTGCCAGCAGCCAGGAACCTAGCGGGGCCTACAATGAGCAGTTCTTC. This chain joins TRBV3-1 and TRBJ2-1; TRBD2 matches 9 bases. The CDR3 spans 16 residues. V gave up 3 bases and J gave up 2 bases; unmatched junction bases: 5. Germline CDR1 reads LGHDT; CDR2 reads YNNKEL (reference sequence).

This clonotype came up a few times. The chain employs TRBV4-2 and TRBJ2-7, with 9 bases identical to TRBD2. The CDR3 extends over 16 amino acids. CDR1 and CDR2 from the germline V gene are LGHNA and YNFKEQ. The junction had 7 bases not matched to a gene; V was cut back by 0 bases and J by 4 bases. The CDR3 region has the DNA TGTGCCAGCAGCCAAGATGAACTAGCGGGTGCATACGAGCAGTACTTC. Translated, it gives CASSQDELAGAYEQYF.

The rearrangement joins TRBV6-1 to TRBJ2-7, with unresolved D. Trimming cost V 0 bases and J 2 bases, with 11 bases left between them. The CDR3 is 15 amino acids. The V gene's germline CDR1 is MNHNS and CDR2 SASEGT. The DNA for the CDR3 is TGTGCCAGCAGTGAAGCGCCCGACGAAACCTACGAGCAGTACTTC. Translating it yields CASSEAPDETYEQYF.

A few counts support this clonotype. V and J are TRBV15 and TRBJ1-6; no clear D. This CDR3 has 13 residues. V was pared by 3 bases and J by 0 bases, with 0 bases between. The germline gives CDR1 LNHNV, CDR2 YYDKDF (reference sequence). CDR3 region: CATSSSYNSPLHF. Written as DNA, the CDR3 is TGTGCCACCAGCAGCTCCTATAATTCACCCCTCCACTTT.

The chain links TRBV6-5 to TRBJ2-3; D possibly corresponds to TRBD2 (6 bases). The V end was cut by 7 bases, the J end by 1 base, with 9 bases between. CDR1 is MNHEY and CDR2 is SVGAGI in the germline V gene. The CDR3 has 13 amino acids. CDR3 DNA sequence: TGTGCCAGCACTTCGGGAGGCACAGATACGCAGTATTTT. This encodes CASTSGGTDTQYF.

This clonotype was observed a handful of times. This chain links TRBV7-9 with TRBJ2-7; perhaps TRBD2 as D (5 bases). The V and J ends lost 1 base and 0 bases respectively, with 10 bases between them. This CDR3 comprises 15 residues. Germline CDR1 SEHNR, CDR2 FQNEAQ (reference sequence). Here the CDR3 DNA reads TGTGCCAGCAGCTTAGGAGGGTCCCTCTCCTACGAGCAGTACTTC. Its translation: CASSLGGSLSYEQYF.

This clonotype was picked up a small number of times. The CDR3 DNA reads as TGCGCCAGCAGCCAAGTCCAGGACTCACGCAATCAGCCCCAGCATTTT. Amino acid sequence: CASSQVQDSRNQPQHF. The chain recombines TRBV4-1 with TRBJ1-5, with D unresolved. The CDR3 contains 16 residues. Trimming shortened V by 1 base and J by 2 bases, and 12 bases separated the two germline ends. The germline V gene encodes CDR1 MGHRA and CDR2 YSYEKL.

The chain joins TRBV7-2 to TRBJ2-5, with D perhaps being TRBD1 or TRBD2 (6 bases each). This CDR3 is built from 15 residues. V lost 5 bases and J 5 bases, leaving 18 bases between the germline ends. The germline V gene encodes CDR1 SGHTA and CDR2 FQGNSA. In nucleotides, the CDR3 is TGTGCCAGCAGCCCCCGGGACACCCTAGCGGAGACCCAGTACTTC. It codes for CASSPRDTLAETQYF.

This clonotype was recorded many times. V and J are TRBV12-3 or TRBV12-4 and TRBJ2-5; D gene uncertain. The CDR3 is made up of 12 amino acids. Trimming removed 0 bases at V and 1 base at J, with 0 bases between. In DNA form, the CDR3 reads TGTGCCAGCAGTTTAGCCCAAGAGACCCAGTACTTC. This translates into CASSLAQETQYF.

This clonotype has just a few counts. The rearrangement joins TRBV14 to TRBJ2-1; D gene unclear. V was trimmed by 0 bases and J by 2 bases, leaving 11 bases between them. The CDR3 sequence is 16 residues long. Germline CDR1 reads SGHDN; CDR2 reads FVKESK. The CDR3 region has the DNA TGTGCCAGCAGCCAAGAAGGCGGTGACCCCTACAATGAGCAGTTCTTC. The encoded protein is CASSQEGGDPYNEQFF. The entire variable domain, with the rest obtained from reference TRBV14 and TRBJ2-1, is as follows: EAGVTQFPSHSVIEKGQTVTLRCDPISGHDNLYWYRRVMGKEIKFLLHFVKESKQDESGMPNNRFLAERTGGTYSTLKVQPAELEDSGVYFCASSQEGGDPYNEQFFGPGTRLTVL.

V usage is TRBV7-9 and J usage is TRBJ1-1; D is undetermined. Trimming stripped 1 base from V and 4 bases from J, with 10 bases between. Germline V gene sequence: CDR1 SEHNR, CDR2 FQNEAQ (reference sequence). This CDR3 comprises 14 residues. Here the CDR3 reads CASSLEAGGTEAFF. The CDR3 coding sequence is TGTGCCAGCAGCTTAGAAGCAGGAGGCACTGAAGCTTTCTTT.

This clonotype was counted a few times. The V and J genes are TRBV7-2 and TRBJ2-1; perhaps TRBD2 as D (6 bases). Germline V gives CDR1 SGHTA, CDR2 FQGNSA. Trimming shortened V by 5 bases and J by 10 bases, and 18 bases separated the two germline ends. CDR3 length equals 14 residues. The CDR3 DNA is TGTGCCAGCAGCCCCCTAGGACTATATGGAGAGCAGTTCTTC. Translated: CASSPLGLYGEQFF.

The chain links TRBV5-1 to TRBJ2-2; D is unclear. Germline V lookup: CDR1 SGHRS, CDR2 YFSETQ. The CDR3 has 12 amino acids. V lost 9 bases, J lost 5 bases, and 11 bases lay in between. CDR3 in amino acids: CATPGRTGELFF. The CDR3 DNA reads TGCGCCACCCCCGGGCGGACCGGGGAGCTGTTTTTT.

This clonotype appeared once. V and J are TRBV5-5 and TRBJ2-7; possible D gene TRBD2, 5 bases. In germline, CDR1 is SGHKS, CDR2 YYEKEE (reference sequence). V gave up 5 bases and J gave up 2 bases, with 11 bases separating them. This CDR3 region has 13 residues. The CDR3 region is CASRFGDPYEQYF. In DNA, the CDR3 is TGTGCCAGCAGGTTCGGGGATCCCTACGAGCAGTACTTC.